The entry below describes one T cell receptor beta chain. The sample belongs to a study of blood T cell repertoires in COVID-19. V lost 4 bases, J lost 7 bases, and 10 bases stayed unmatched. CDR3 length: 15 amino acids. Germline values: CDR1 MNHEY, CDR2 SMNVEV (reference sequence). Method: immunoSEQ multiplex PCR; TCRdb's copy keeps in-frame clones and lacks some. The sample shows about 300,000 clones, 86% of them seen only once. The receptor's source is a woman aged 45-65 years with acute or convalescent COVID-19. The J gene is TRBJ2-1, the V gene TRBV27; 7 bases agree with TRBD1. Sequenced input: peripheral blood. The CDR3: CASSSRQGGRNEQFF. The DNA of the CDR3 is TGTGCCAGCAGTTCAAGACAGGGTGGTAGGAATGAGCAGTTCTTC.